This TCR beta chain is drawn from a study of cytomegalovirus exposure and HLA in healthy donors. Study results and caveats: TCR beta V- and J-gene trimming, according to a later analysis, was linked to a missense DCLRE1C variant. Most TCR beta V segments were productive about 87% or about 30% of the time in an earlier analysis.

PCR primers comprised 60 Vbeta and 13 Jbeta primers. Repertoires were generated with immunoSEQ multiplex PCR, while TCRdb's copy carries only in-frame clones and drops some. The sample lists around 98,000 clones, roughly 73% occurring once. Germline trimming cut 4 bases from V and 6 bases from J; bases unmatched to any gene: 17. Germline V gives CDR1 SGDLS, CDR2 YYNGEE. The CDR3 totals 17 residues. Comment on this clone: Antigen: not known.

The clonotype comes from a woman aged 35 to 49 in good health and CMV-seronegative. Source material: PBMCs. This rearrangement joins TRBV9 to TRBJ1-2; TRBD1 matches 8 bases. CDR3 bases: TGTGCCAGCAGCCCCTCAAGCCCCAGGGGGCGAAAAGATGGCTACACCTTC. Translating it yields CASSPSSPRGRKDGYTF.